This T cell receptor beta chain was identified in a study of Ad26.COV2.S vaccination and SARS-CoV-2 variants. This CDR3 has 15 residues. Trimming left V 4 bases short and J 0 bases short, with 8 bases between. Per germline, CDR1 SGHNT and CDR2 YYREEE (reference sequence). Method: immunoSEQ multiplex PCR; TCRdb's copy keeps in-frame clones and lacks some. The table includes about 370,000 clones, approximately 86% detected once. Stated treatment: roughly 20 received Ad26.COV2.S at low or high dose, single or two shots; roughly five received placebo; per-sample allocation not given. Sampling took place 63 days after the first vaccine or placebo injection.

The source material was peripheral blood, sampled in a trial of Ad26.COV2.S vaccine versus placebo. The chain couples TRBV5-4 to TRBJ1-6, with no clear D. The origin of this receptor is a person aged 18 to 65 who received the Ad26.COV2.S COVID-19 vaccine or a placebo. The CDR3 region has the DNA TGTGCCAGCAGCCTAGAAGTCTCCTATAATTCACCCCTCCACTTT. Translated: CASSLEVSYNSPLHF.